This T cell receptor (beta chain) was found in a study of T cell repertoires in cytomegalovirus infection. TCRdb re-called the reads with MiXCR, one entry per CDR3 protein. The profile shows 480,000 or so distinct CDR3 sequences, about 11% of them singletons. This clonotype was picked up many times. This TCR came from a human donor in good health (CMV status not recorded). Some clones in this sample may be carry-over from other donors' samples. The sequenced sample consisted of PBMCs.

Here the CDR3 DNA reads TGTGCCAGCAGCTTAACCCCGACAGGGGGACTGGAAAAACTGTTTTTT. This gives the protein CASSLTPTGGLEKLFF. This chain connects TRBV7-2 to TRBJ1-4; 9 nucleotides agree with TRBD1. Looked up from germline, CDR1 is SGHTA and CDR2 is FQGNSA. Unmatched junction bases numbered 9, after V lost 2 bases and J lost 8 bases. The CDR3 totals 16 residues.